These 3 T cell receptor beta chains originate from one sample sequenced in a study of cytomegalovirus exposure and HLA in healthy donors (dated by TCRdb to between 2016 and 2019). Libraries were built with the immunoSEQ multiplex PCR assay. The multiplex PCR relied on a mix of 60 forward primers for TCR Vbeta segments and 13 reverse primers for TCR Jbeta segments. TCRdb provides this immuneACCESS table in a form limited to in-frame rearrangements. Some clones are lacking; in checked studies, under half of them reflect an unresolved V gene, and why the rest are absent is not known. In this sample the table shows around 120,000 clones, 70% to 80% of which occur a single time. Together, the top ten hold around 3.5% of the sample. The specimen was PBMCs. These receptors came from a young man in good health and CMV-seronegative.

The rearrangement uses TRBV4-3 and TRBJ1-1, with TRBD1 matching 7 bases. The CDR3 contains 16 residues. V lost 0 bases and J lost 3; bases outside the gene matches: 7. Germline lookup yields CDR1 LGHNA and CDR2 YSLEER. CDR3 DNA: TGCGCCAGCAGCCAAGATTGGGCCACAGGGGACACTGAAGCTTTCTTT. Translated: CASSQDWATGDTEAFF.

The chain joins TRBV9 to TRBJ1-1; D is perhaps TRBD1 (6 bases). The length of the CDR3 is 13 residues. Trimming removed 1 base from V and 11 bases from J, with 15 bases in between. Germline V gene lookup returns CDR1 SGDLS and CDR2 YYNGEE. CDR3 region: CASSVKGGLEAFF. The CDR3 bases are TGTGCCAGCAGCGTAAAGGGGGGGCTGGAGGCTTTCTTT.

The chain combines TRBV4-1 with TRBJ1-1; maybe TRBD1 (6 bases). Looked up from germline, CDR1 is MGHRA and CDR2 is YSYEKL. The CDR3 length is 15 residues. The ends were cut back, 3 bases at V and 1 base at J, with 12 bases in the middle. The CDR3 nucleotides read TGCGCCAGCAGCCAGTCAGGGGATTGGAACACTGAAGCTTTCTTT. Amino acids: CASSQSGDWNTEAFF.